This T cell receptor (beta chain) was obtained from a study of T-cell memory formation after mild COVID-19 (dated by TCRdb to about 2021). For context, the study as a whole: TCR sequence clusters from the two donors were largely donor specific. In two donors, T-cell clones that expanded and contracted after mild COVID-19 were followed by sequencing TCRalpha and TCRbeta repertoires longitudinally. The cohort comprised two young, previously healthy adult volunteers, one female and one male. On the study overall, not on this receptor specifically: Some responding clones were detected in pre-infection memory, which suggested that pre-existing cross-reactive memory T cells had joined the SARS-CoV-2 response. Contracting CD4+ clones turned up mainly in the CM and EM memory subsets, whereas EMRA was where CD8+ clones were enriched. From day 15 to 85, contracting clones showed balanced CD4/CD8 phenotypes, whereas a second wave of clones that expanded from day 15 to 37 leaned towards CD4+. The study included only a couple of mild cases, and larger cohorts that include severe cases with pre-infection samples were judged to be necessary. SARS-CoV-2 specificity was not confirmed for the second-wave clones peaking on day 37.

There are 14 amino acids in the CDR3, from cysteine to phenylalanine inclusive. The DNA shown is the 42-base CDR3, in frame from base 1. From the germline V gene, CDR1 is MNHEY and CDR2 is SVGAGI. Trimming at the junction amounts to 2 bases on V and 4 bases on J, and the germline ends lie 10 bases apart. The instrument was an Illumina NovaSeq 6000. Using 5'RACE with constant-segment primers, TCRalpha and TCRbeta cDNA libraries were constructed, with sample barcodes and unique molecular identifiers added in the process. Trizol reagent was used to extract RNA from every sample. Amplification of the libraries took two PCR steps, and the second step added a second sample barcode plus Illumina TruSeq adapters. Sequencing of the libraries was done on an Illumina NovaSeq, producing 2 x 150 bp paired-end reads. Per the source publication's procedure: Demultiplexing of reads and collapsing into UMI-guided consensus sequences were performed with migec v1.2.7. Using mixcr v2.1.11, the UMI consensuses were aligned to TRA and TRB V and J templates and assembled into clonotypes. A clonotype was counted as expanded or contracted only when both edgeR and NoisET called the clonotype significant, with the noise models trained on biological replicates. For edgeR calls, the thresholds were a false discovery rate-adjusted p below 0.01 and a log2 fold-change of 1. As an exploratory analysis of dynamics, max-normalized trajectories of the 1000 most abundant clonotypes were examined with PCA combined with hierarchical clustering. The CD4 or CD8 phenotype of responding clones was assigned using the separately sequenced CD4+ and CD8+ repertoires. TCRdb trimmed the raw reads at Q25, called clones with MiXCR and kept productive beta chains. For every CDR3 protein sequence, its rows merge into one entry that carries the most common genes and DNA. The V and J calls come from TCRdb's annotation, not from the publication. For this sample there are about 340,000 distinct CDR3 sequences; 13% appear just once. About 20% of the sample is held by the ten biggest clonotypes.

Remarks on this clonotype: Which antigen it targets is not known. No per-base quality is available; no much larger clone lies one base away.

Ficoll-Paque density gradient centrifugation was the method used to isolate PBMCs. Sequencing input: PBMCs or a T cell subset sorted from them (not recorded which). The sequence derives from a man aged 18 to 35 who had mild COVID-19 (a few samples of this study predate the infection). The sample titles of this study are shuffled in the database, so cell type and time point are left out; the donor was told from shared clones. The sequence joins TRBV6-5 to TRBJ2-3; the D segment could be TRBD2, given 6 matching bases. The DNA reads TGTGCCAGCAGTTACAATCGGAGGGCAGATACGCAGTATTTT. The translation is CASSYNRRADTQYF.